These T cell receptor beta chains were read from a single sample in a study of T cell repertoires in cytomegalovirus infection. Their antigens are not known. Each CDR3 protein gets one entry after TCRdb re-called the reads with MiXCR. The data show roughly 500,000 distinct CDR3 sequences, more than 40% seen once. This sample comprised cultured PBMCs, obtained from culture after CMV antigen stimulation. These receptors originate from a human donor in good health (CMV status not recorded). Some clones in this sample may be carry-over from other donors' samples. CDR3s include the opening cysteine and the closing phenylalanine or tryptophan. A D gene is named only where the DNA matches it firmly. Part of the rows lack a size; the others show once, few, many or a class for expanded clones.

j_call	v_call	d_call	clone_size	cdr3_aa	cdr3_nt
TRBJ2-1	TRBV7-6	.	.	CASSLAAQGPHEQFF	TGTGCCAGCAGCTTAGCCGCCCAGGGGCCCCATGAGCAGTTCTTC
TRBJ2-3	TRBV7-2	.	many	CASSHSSSRDTQYF	TGTGCCAGCAGCCATTCTTCTAGTAGAGATACGCAGTATTTT
TRBJ2-7	TRBV12-3/TRBV12-4	TRBD2	.	CASRGEGTYSYEQYF	TGTGCCAGCAGGGGGGAGGGGACGTACTCCTACGAGCAGTACTTC
TRBJ2-3	TRBV6-6	TRBD2	few	CASRHTLAGGITDTQYF	TGTGCCAGCAGGCATACACTAGCGGGGGGAATCACAGATACGCAGTATTTT
TRBJ2-3	TRBV5-6	.	.	CASSSGPGADTQYF	TGTGCCAGCAGCTCGGGTCCCGGGGCAGATACGCAGTATTTT
TRBJ1-3	TRBV12-3/TRBV12-4	TRBD1	.	CASDRQGAIGNTIYF	TGTGCCAGCGATAGACAGGGGGCAATCGGAAACACCATATATTTT
TRBJ2-1	TRBV10-3	TRBD2	.	CAISPGLAGGLWNEQFF	TGTGCCATCAGCCCTGGACTAGCGGGGGGCCTCTGGAATGAGCAGTTCTTC
TRBJ2-1	TRBV2	TRBD2	once	CASSDGGRTYNEQFF	TGTGCCAGCAGTGATGGCGGGAGAACCTACAATGAGCAGTTCTTC
TRBJ1-4	TRBV12-3/TRBV12-4	TRBD1	.	CASSPGTGASEKLFF	TGTGCCAGCAGTCCAGGGACAGGGGCGTCTGAAAAACTGTTTTTT
TRBJ2-5	TRBV5-4	TRBD2	once	CASSLSLAGGPGETQYF	TGTGCCAGCAGCTTGAGCCTAGCGGGGGGGCCCGGGGAGACCCAGTACTTC
TRBJ1-2	TRBV6-5	.	.	CASSYDAPRGGYTF	TGTGCCAGCAGTTACGATGCACCAAGGGGCGGCTACACCTTC
TRBJ2-1	TRBV6-2/TRBV6-3	.	once	CASSYRGGSSSYNEQFF	TGTGCCAGCAGTTACCGGGGCGGAAGTAGCTCCTACAATGAGCAGTTCTTC
TRBJ2-2	TRBV2	TRBD1	.	CASRGTGATGELFF	TGTGCCAGCAGAGGGACAGGGGCCACCGGGGAGCTGTTTTTT
TRBJ1-1	TRBV4-1	.	.	CASSPVGRMNTEAFF	TGCGCCAGCAGCCCCGTGGGACGAATGAACACTGAAGCTTTCTTT
TRBJ1-6	TRBV6-2/TRBV6-3	.	.	CASSSRLTNSPLHF	TGTGCCAGCAGCTCCAGACTGACTAATTCACCCCTCCACTTT
TRBJ2-2	TRBV6-1	.	few	CASSEVATGELFF	TGTGCCAGCAGTGAGGTAGCGACCGGGGAGCTGTTTTTT
TRBJ1-5	TRBV5-6	TRBD1	.	CASSFTGVSNQPQHF	TGTGCCAGCAGCTTCACAGGGGTTAGCAATCAGCCCCAGCATTTT
TRBJ2-3	TRBV30	TRBD1	.	CAWRWGQGADTQYF	TGTGCCTGGAGATGGGGACAGGGAGCAGATACGCAGTATTTT
TRBJ2-5	TRBV20-1	.	.	CSANQGGGTQYF	TGCAGTGCTAACCAGGGGGGCGGGACCCAGTACTTC
TRBJ1-4	TRBV7-2	.	.	CASSPLAWDEKLFF	TGTGCCAGCAGCCCCCTAGCGTGGGATGAAAAACTGTTTTTT
TRBJ1-2	TRBV7-9	.	few	CASSQAYRNYGYTF	TGTGCCAGCAGCCAAGCCTACAGAAACTATGGCTACACCTTC
TRBJ1-2	TRBV7-2	.	many	CASSLVLEGGYGYTF	TGTGCCAGCAGCTTAGTGTTAGAGGGAGGCTATGGCTACACCTTC
TRBJ2-7	TRBV20-1	TRBD1	.	CSARPGTGFAYEQYF	TGCAGTGCTCGCCCGGGGACAGGGTTCGCCTACGAGCAGTACTTC
TRBJ1-1	TRBV6-1	.	.	CASSELGDAEAFF	TGTGCCAGCAGTGAATTGGGGGACGCTGAAGCTTTCTTT
TRBJ1-4	TRBV6-5	.	.	CASSYGLGGRNEKLFF	TGTGCCAGCAGTTACGGGTTGGGGGGTAGAAACGAAAAACTGTTTTTT
TRBJ1-1	TRBV7-9	.	.	CASSLKGTGYTEAFF	TGTGCCAGCAGCTTAAAGGGAACGGGGTACACTGAAGCTTTCTTT
TRBJ1-2	TRBV7-2	.	few	CASSFRAANYGYTF	TGTGCCAGCAGCTTCAGGGCCGCTAACTATGGCTACACCTTC
TRBJ2-7	TRBV11-1	TRBD2	.	CASSWTSGRSYEQYF	TGTGCCAGCAGCTGGACTAGCGGCCGCTCCTACGAGCAGTACTTC
TRBJ1-2	TRBV2	TRBD1	.	CASRDGTGFYGYTF	TGTGCCAGCAGGGACGGGACAGGGTTCTATGGCTACACCTTC
TRBJ2-5	TRBV27	TRBD1	.	CASSTGTGVETQYF	TGTGCCAGCAGTACCGGGACAGGGGTAGAGACCCAGTACTTC
TRBJ1-5	TRBV7-2	.	many	CASSQTGLQPQHF	TGTGCCAGCAGCCAGACGGGGCTTCAGCCCCAGCATTTT
TRBJ1-4	TRBV7-9	TRBD1	.	CASSQDQTGYDEKLFF	TGTGCCAGCAGCCAAGACCAGACAGGGTACGATGAAAAACTGTTTTTT
TRBJ2-7	TRBV11-2	.	few	CASSLGSDSPTYEQYF	TGTGCCAGCAGCTTAGGGTCGGACAGCCCAACCTACGAGCAGTACTTC
TRBJ1-1	TRBV9	TRBD1	.	CASSAGTVNTEAFF	TGTGCCAGCAGCGCCGGGACAGTGAACACTGAAGCTTTCTTT
TRBJ2-5	TRBV7-9	.	few	CASVPRYQETQYF	TGTGCCAGCGTTCCCCGGTACCAAGAGACCCAGTACTTC
TRBJ1-4	TRBV28	TRBD1	few	CASSRTGEGTNEKLFF	TGTGCCAGCTCCAGGACAGGGGAGGGTACTAATGAAAAACTGTTTTTT
TRBJ2-7	TRBV6-2/TRBV6-3	.	.	CASSYSGVSYEQYF	TGTGCCAGCAGTTACTCGGGTGTCTCCTACGAGCAGTACTTC
TRBJ1-5	TRBV12-3/TRBV12-4	.	few	CASSLRGGVSQPQHF	TGTGCCAGCAGTTTACGCGGCGGGGTTTCTCAGCCCCAGCATTTT
TRBJ2-7	TRBV30	TRBD1	.	CAWSDPDRGYEQYF	TGTGCCTGGAGTGACCCAGACAGGGGGTACGAGCAGTACTTC
TRBJ2-7	TRBV29-1	.	once	CSATDTTIYEQYF	TGCAGCGCCACCGACACTACGATCTACGAGCAGTACTTC
TRBJ2-3	TRBV7-2	.	many	CASSLDRLGTDTQYF	TGTGCCAGCAGCTTAGACCGGCTCGGGACGGATACGCAGTATTTT
TRBJ1-4	TRBV6-6	TRBD1	.	CASGPDRVGEKLFF	TGTGCCAGCGGACCGGACAGGGTGGGCGAAAAACTGTTTTTT
TRBJ1-5	TRBV10-3	.	.	CAIPRAGSTGPPFHDQPQHF	TGTGCCATCCCTAGGGCAGGGTCCACGGGCCCCCCCTTCCACGATCAGCCCCAGCATTTT
TRBJ2-2	TRBV7-2	.	.	CASRQRQGKVTGELFF	TGTGCCAGCAGGCAAAGGCAAGGGAAAGTAACCGGGGAGCTGTTTTTT
TRBJ2-7	TRBV6-2/TRBV6-3	.	.	CASSYTAARTNQREQYF	TGTGCCAGCAGTTACACAGCTGCGCGGACGAATCAAAGGGAGCAGTACTTC
TRBJ1-2	TRBV6-5	.	.	CASSYSKSDPLLWDGYTF	TGTGCCAGCAGTTACTCGAAATCGGATCCCTTATTATGGGACGGCTACACCTTC
TRBJ2-7	TRBV7-2	.	.	CASSLVGSEQYF	TGTGCCAGCAGCTTAGTGGGCTCCGAGCAGTACTTC
TRBJ2-6	TRBV11-2	TRBD2	.	CASSLRERVASGANVLTF	TGTGCCAGCAGCTTGCGGGAGCGGGTGGCCTCTGGGGCCAACGTCCTGACTTTC
TRBJ2-5	TRBV11-3	.	.	CASSHRVEETQYF	TGTGCCAGCAGCCACCGTGTAGAAGAGACCCAGTACTTC